The 20 T cell receptor beta chains below were found in one sample sequenced in a study of T cell changes during pregnancy in multiple sclerosis. Sequencing was performed with immunoSEQ multiplex PCR; in TCRdb, only in-frame clones are kept and a portion is missing. The sample lists around 96,000 clones; approximately 93% were seen once. Sequencing used peripheral blood, obtained after pregnancy. The source is a female donor in good health, enrolled as a control in a pregnancy study.

The chain couples TRBV7-2 to TRBJ1-2; D remains ambiguous. Germline V gene data show CDR1 as SGHTA and CDR2 as FQGNSA. The V end was cut by 4 bases, the J end by 7 bases, with 19 bases between. The CDR3 contains 15 residues. CDR3 sequence: CASSWKTYTSFGYTF. CDR3 bases: TGTGCCAGCAGCTGGAAGACATACACTTCCTTTGGCTACACCTTC. Looking up the rest from reference TRBV7-2 and TRBJ1-2 gives the full variable domain: GAGVSQSPSNKVTEKGKDVELRCDPISGHTALYWYRQSLGQGLEFLIYFQGNSAPDKSGLPSDRFSAERTGGSVSTLTIQRTQQEDSAVYLCASSWKTYTSFGYTFGSGTRLTVV.

The CDR3 bases are TGCGCCAGCAGCTCCCGGACAGGGGGCTCAGATACGCAGTATTTT. This sequence encodes CASSSRTGGSDTQYF. The chain combines TRBV5-1 with TRBJ2-3; TRBD1 aligns across 11 bases. This CDR3 is built from 15 residues. The trim removed 3 bases at V and 4 bases at J, leaving 4 bases unmatched. Germline CDR1 SGHRS, CDR2 YFSETQ.

The rearrangement links TRBV7-8 to TRBJ2-7; tentative D call: TRBD2 (6 bases). Trimming removed 3 bases from V and 6 bases from J, with 18 bases in between. This CDR3 has 15 amino acids. Germline-derived CDR1 and CDR2 are SGHVS and FQNEAQ. CDR3 protein: CASSFRDSLSSEQYF. CDR3 coding DNA: TGTGCCAGCAGCTTCCGGGACTCTCTGTCTTCCGAGCAGTACTTC.

The chain recombines TRBV7-9 with TRBJ2-1; D perhaps matches TRBD1 (6 bases). The germline gives CDR1 SEHNR, CDR2 FQNEAQ (reference sequence). The CDR3 has 14 residues. V lost 1 base and J lost 6, with 10 bases in between. CDR3 in DNA: TGTGCCAGCAGCTTAGGTGACAGGAGCAATGAGCAGTTCTTC. Amino acid sequence: CASSLGDRSNEQFF.

The chain combines TRBV28 with TRBJ2-5; D might be TRBD2 (5 bases). The CDR3 totals 13 residues. Per the germline V gene, CDR1 is MDHEN and CDR2 is SYDVKM. The V and J ends lost 6 bases and 5 bases respectively, with 13 bases between them. CDR3 sequence reads: CASSRRGRETQYF. The CDR3 nucleotides read TGTGCCAGCAGCCGCCGGGGAAGGGAGACCCAGTACTTC.

The chain uses TRBV4-1 and TRBJ1-5; D unclear. Trimming stripped 6 bases from V and 3 bases from J, with 9 bases between. The germline gives CDR1 MGHRA, CDR2 YSYEKL. This CDR3 is built from 13 residues. CDR3 DNA sequence: TGCGCCAGCAGTCGAGGTGACAATCAGCCCCAGCATTTT. It translates to CASSRGDNQPQHF.

This clone has only one observation. The chain carries TRBV2 and TRBJ2-1, with TRBD1 matching over 9 bases. Germline CDR1 reads SNHLY; CDR2 reads FYNNEI. The CDR3 totals 13 residues. After removal of 7 bases from V and 8 bases from J, the junction contained 6 bases not matched to a gene. The DNA for the CDR3 is TGTGCCAGCAAGCCGGGACAGGGTCATGAGCAGTTCTTC. It is translated as CASKPGQGHEQFF.

The chain carries TRBV27 and TRBJ2-1; possible D gene TRBD2, 5 bases. This CDR3 contains 15 residues. CDR1 and CDR2 from the germline V gene are MNHEY and SMNVEV (reference sequence). V was clipped by 1 base and J by 7 bases, with 14 bases between them. The CDR3: CASSLLTSGGNEQFF. DNA for the CDR3: TGTGCCAGCAGTTTATTGACATCAGGAGGAAATGAGCAGTTCTTC.

The V and J genes are TRBV27 and TRBJ1-2; tentatively, D is TRBD1 (5 bases). This CDR3 is 12 amino acids long. Germline assignment: CDR1 MNHEY and CDR2 SMNVEV (reference sequence). The V and J ends lost 7 bases and 8 bases respectively, with 14 bases between them. DNA for the CDR3: TGTGCCAGCACCTCGGGGGGGAAAGGCTACACCTTC. Translation: CASTSGGKGYTF.

This rearrangement joins TRBV27 to TRBJ1-1; D unclear. The CDR3 has 13 amino acids. Germline loops: CDR1 MNHEY, CDR2 SMNVEV (reference sequence). The V and J ends lost 2 bases and 2 bases respectively, with 6 bases between them. The CDR3 sequence is CASSLEGNTEAFF. The CDR3 coding sequence is TGTGCCAGCAGTTTAGAGGGAAACACTGAAGCTTTCTTT.

This clone has just one count. The chain carries TRBV19 and TRBJ2-1, with 9 bases identical to TRBD2. Germline CDR1 and CDR2: LNHDA and SQIVND (reference sequence). The length of the CDR3 is 14 residues. Trimming at V came to 5 bases and at J to 4 bases, leaving 3 bases not matched to a gene. The CDR3 DNA is TGTGCCAGTAGTCCGACTAGCGGTTACAATGAGCAGTTCTTC. It encodes CASSPTSGYNEQFF. The full variable domain, rest sourced from reference TRBV19 and TRBJ2-1, is DGGITQSPKYLFRKEGQNVTLSCEQNLNHDAMYWYRQDPGQGLRLIYYSQIVNDFQKGDIAEGYSVSREKKESFPLTVTSAQKNPTAFYLCASSPTSGYNEQFFGPGTRLTVL.

The chain has TRBV5-1 and TRBJ2-3, with 12 nucleotides matching TRBD1. Germline V gives CDR1 SGHRS, CDR2 YFSETQ. The CDR3 spans 14 residues. The ends lost 5 bases at V and 3 bases at J; junction bases unmatched: 1. The CDR3: CASRGQGATDTQYF. CDR3 DNA sequence: TGCGCCAGCAGGGGACAGGGGGCAACAGATACGCAGTATTTT.

The chain recombines TRBV19 with TRBJ2-7; TRBD1 is a possible D gene (5 bases). The germline V and J ends were trimmed by 5 bases and 1 base, with 12 bases remaining between them. CDR3 length equals 14 residues. CDR1 and CDR2 from the germline V gene are LNHDA and SQIVND (reference sequence). This chain's CDR3 is CASSPAGWSYEQYF. In DNA, the CDR3 is TGTGCCAGTAGTCCTGCAGGGTGGTCCTACGAGCAGTACTTC. Drawing the rest from reference TRBV19 and TRBJ2-7, the complete variable domain is DGGITQSPKYLFRKEGQNVTLSCEQNLNHDAMYWYRQDPGQGLRLIYYSQIVNDFQKGDIAEGYSVSREKKESFPLTVTSAQKNPTAFYLCASSPAGWSYEQYFGPGTRLTVT.

The chain uses TRBV10-3 and TRBJ2-7, with 7 bases that match TRBD1. V lost 6 bases, J lost 5 bases, and 7 bases stayed unmatched. CDR3 length equals 13 residues. Germline V CDR1 and CDR2: ENHRY, SYGVKD. CDR3 nucleotides: TGTGCCATCAGAGTCACAGGGGATGACGAGCAGTACTTC. Encoded protein: CAIRVTGDDEQYF.

The chain recombines TRBV19 with TRBJ2-7; TRBD2 agrees at 11 bases. Unmatched junction bases numbered 5, after V lost 5 bases and J lost 2 bases. Germline CDR1 is LNHDA and CDR2 is SQIVND (reference sequence). The CDR3 extends over 15 amino acids. DNA for the CDR3: TGTGCCAGTAGTGGGGGACTAGCGGAGCCCTACGAGCAGTACTTC. Translation gives CASSGGLAEPYEQYF.

The chain employs TRBV7-4 and TRBJ2-7; D might be TRBD1 (5 bases). The germline V and J ends were trimmed by 6 bases and 2 bases, with 17 bases remaining between them. This CDR3 region has 15 residues. Germline assignment: CDR1 SGHVT and CDR2 SQSDAQ. The DNA for the CDR3 is TGTGCCAGCAGTTATCCGGGTGACAGACCCTACGAGCAGTACTTC. Its protein is CASSYPGDRPYEQYF.

The chain uses TRBV11-3 and TRBJ2-6; 12 bases align to TRBD1. Unmatched junction bases numbered 6, after V lost 5 bases and J lost 4 bases. This CDR3 is built from 17 residues. CDR1 and CDR2 (germline): SGHNT, YENEEA. CDR3 nucleotide sequence: TGTGCCAGCAGCCCCGGGACAGGGGGCGGAGGGGCCAACGTCCTGACTTTC. Translation gives CASSPGTGGGGANVLTF.

V and J are TRBV13 and TRBJ2-3; D unclear. Trimming took 5 bases from V and 3 from J, leaving 15 bases between them. This CDR3 comprises 15 residues. Germline CDR1 is PRHDT and CDR2 is FYEKMQ (reference sequence). CDR3 protein: CASSPGSRHTDTQYF. In nucleotides, the CDR3 is TGTGCCAGCAGCCCCGGGTCTCGTCATACAGATACGCAGTATTTT.

The chain has TRBV5-1 and TRBJ1-1; D not certain. V lost 0 bases to trimming and J lost 4 bases, with 7 bases between them. The CDR3 runs 13 residues. The germline gives CDR1 SGHRS, CDR2 YFSETQ. CDR3 DNA sequence: TGCGCCAGCAGCTTGGGGGGAGTCACTGAAGCTTTCTTT. Its translation is CASSLGGVTEAFF.

CDR3 sequence reads: CASSLGAGNQPQHF. In DNA, the CDR3 is TGTGCCAGCAGCTTGGGGGCAGGCAATCAGCCCCAGCATTTT. The chain joins TRBV7-8 to TRBJ1-5; D may be TRBD1 (6 bases). The CDR3 is 14 amino acids. V lost 3 bases to trimming and J lost 2 bases, with 8 bases between them. The germline gives CDR1 SGHVS, CDR2 FQNEAQ.